This T cell receptor (beta chain) was identified during a study of cytomegalovirus exposure and HLA in healthy donors. The study's findings and limits: With high specificity and sensitivity, the classifier reportedly diagnosed cytomegalovirus status. Among the most significant clusters, several appeared linked to common viral pathogens in a later analysis. Researchers left out some V segments, among them TRBV6-2 and TRBV6-3, as indistinguishable. Accurate prediction of most subjects' HLA-A and HLA-B alleles from TCR beta sequences was reported.

The CDR3 covers 11 residues. The ends were cut back, 4 bases at V and 6 bases at J, with 6 bases in the middle. Germline V gives CDR1 ENHRY, CDR2 SYGVKD. Primers included in the PCR were 60 Vbeta and 13 Jbeta primers. The repertoire was sequenced with immunoSEQ multiplex PCR; TCRdb's copy has only in-frame clones and lacks some. Seen here are 140,000 or so clones, around 73% observed once, and the top ten hold roughly 2.9%. In regard to this clone: As yet, its antigen is unknown.

The sequenced sample was PBMCs. This clonotype originated in a female donor in good health and CMV-seronegative. This rearrangement joins TRBV10-3 to TRBJ1-2, with D perhaps matching TRBD1 (5 bases). The CDR3, as DNA: TGTGCCATCAGTGGGGGGGATGGCTACACCTTC. Encoded protein: CAISGGDGYTF.